Below are 8 T cell receptor beta chains sequenced from a single sample in a study of blood T cell repertoires in COVID-19. The method was immunoSEQ multiplex PCR; TCRdb's version includes in-frame clones alone and lacks a portion of them. The sample lists fewer than 350,000 clones; 81% were seen once. Sample: peripheral blood. All receptors come from a woman between 55 and 75 years old with active or convalescent COVID-19.

This chain links TRBV5-4 with TRBJ2-2; D is possibly TRBD1 (5 bases). Looked up from germline, CDR1 is SGHNT and CDR2 is YYREEE (reference sequence). Between the trimmed V and J ends, which lost 0 bases and 5 bases, there was a span of 14 bases. This CDR3 is 16 amino acids long. The CDR3 nucleotides read TGTGCCAGCAGCTTGGGGGGCAGGGTTCGGACCGGGGAGCTGTTTTTT. Protein: CASSLGGRVRTGELFF.

The sample holds a few counts of this clone. The rearrangement links TRBV3-1 (or the pseudogene TRBV3-2) to TRBJ2-7, with a tentative D call TRBD1 (5 bases). Trimming cost V 2 bases and J 6 bases, with 8 bases left between them. This CDR3 has 12 amino acids. Germline V gene data show CDR1 as LGHDT and CDR2 as YNNKEL (reference sequence). The CDR3 is CASSQQGFEQYF. CDR3 coding DNA: TGTGCCAGCAGCCAACAGGGATTCGAGCAGTACTTC.

This clone was found a few times. The chain carries TRBV19 and TRBJ1-2; D possibly corresponds to TRBD1 (6 bases). Between the trimmed V and J ends, which lost 7 bases and 5 bases, there was a span of 14 bases. From germline, CDR1 is LNHDA and CDR2 SQIVND (reference sequence). CDR3 length: 13 residues. The CDR3 sequence: CASKPQGGYGYTF. CDR3 in DNA: TGTGCCAGTAAGCCCCAAGGGGGATATGGCTACACCTTC.

The rearrangement uses TRBV6-2 or TRBV6-3 and TRBJ2-7; possibly TRBD1 for D (5 bases). Germline V CDR1 and CDR2: MNHEY, SVGEGT. This CDR3 comprises 15 residues. Trimming removed 8 bases at V and 1 base at J, with 18 bases between. The CDR3 region is CASGWGPPGSYEQYF. The DNA of the CDR3 is TGTGCCAGCGGTTGGGGCCCTCCTGGGTCCTACGAGCAGTACTTC.

The chain recombines TRBV30 with TRBJ2-3, with 7 bases fitting TRBD2. Germline CDR1 and CDR2: GTSNPN and SVGIG (reference sequence). The CDR3 is 14 residues long. Trimming at V came to 6 bases and at J to 1 base, leaving 7 bases not matched to a gene. The CDR3 DNA reads TGTGCCTGTACGGGAAGCGGGGGCACAGATACGCAGTATTTT. This gives the protein CACTGSGGTDTQYF.

This chain links TRBV29-1 with TRBJ2-7, with TRBD2 identical over 12 bases. This CDR3 is built from 13 residues. J was trimmed by 6 bases and V by 5 bases; bases with no gene match: 5. CDR1 and CDR2 from the germline V gene are SQVTM and ANQGSEA. CDR3: CSVSTSGGSEQYF. The CDR3 coding sequence is TGCAGCGTTAGCACTAGCGGGGGGAGCGAGCAGTACTTC.

The genes are TRBV3-1 (or the pseudogene TRBV3-2) and TRBJ1-2; 8 bases agree with TRBD1. Trimming at V came to 2 bases and at J to 5 bases, leaving 22 bases not matched to a gene. The CDR3 runs 20 residues. Germline V gives CDR1 LGHDT, CDR2 YNNKEL (reference sequence). Here the CDR3 DNA reads TGTGCCAGCAGCCAAAAGAAGAACAGGACAGGGTCTTTTTTGTGGTATGGCTACACCTTC. Its protein is CASSQKKNRTGSFLWYGYTF.

The chain links TRBV7-9 to TRBJ2-1; 14 bases map to TRBD2. The CDR3 sequence is 13 residues long. V gave up 10 bases and J gave up 10 bases; unmatched junction bases: 6. Germline V gene lookup returns CDR1 SEHNR and CDR2 FQNEAQ (reference sequence). As DNA, the CDR3 is TGTGCCAACGGACTAGCGGGGGGTCTCGAGCAGTTCTTC. It specifies CANGLAGGLEQFF.